This T cell receptor beta chain is drawn from a study of T cell responses to AZD1222 COVID-19 vaccine. Trimming removed 0 bases from V and 3 bases from J, with 16 bases in between. From germline, CDR1 is LNHNV and CDR2 YYDKDF (reference sequence). This CDR3 contains 17 residues. Pooling of second doses given at about 4 or about 12 weeks was done. Repertoires were generated with immunoSEQ multiplex PCR, while TCRdb's copy carries only in-frame clones and drops some. The repertoire holds approximately 77,000 clones, with 80% to 95% as singletons. The sample consisted of peripheral blood, taken 28 days after the second AZD1222 dose. The sequence was collected from an adult who received the AZD1222 COVID-19 vaccine. The rearrangement links TRBV15 to TRBJ2-3; TRBD2 might be the D (6 bases). CDR3 region: CATSRDLPGAMTDTQYF. For the CDR3, the DNA is TGTGCCACCAGCAGAGATCTTCCGGGAGCTATGACAGATACGCAGTATTTT.